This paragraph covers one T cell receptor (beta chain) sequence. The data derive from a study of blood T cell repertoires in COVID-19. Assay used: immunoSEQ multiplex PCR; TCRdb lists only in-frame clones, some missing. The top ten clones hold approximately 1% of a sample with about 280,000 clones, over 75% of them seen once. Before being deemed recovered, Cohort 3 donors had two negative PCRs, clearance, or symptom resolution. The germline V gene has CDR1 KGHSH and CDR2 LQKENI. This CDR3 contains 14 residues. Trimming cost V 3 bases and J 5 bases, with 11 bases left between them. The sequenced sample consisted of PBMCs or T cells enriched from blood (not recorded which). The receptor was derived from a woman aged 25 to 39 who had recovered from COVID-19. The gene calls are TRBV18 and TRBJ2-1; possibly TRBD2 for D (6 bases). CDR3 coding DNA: TGTGCCAGCTCACCCAGCGGGCGAAACAATGAGCAGTTCTTC. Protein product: CASSPSGRNNEQFF.